The clone carrying this TCR beta chain was detected many times. As yet, its antigen is unknown. The sample comes from a study of T cell repertoires in cytomegalovirus infection. Overall study context: CMV infection plus the matching HLA type was flagged by public TCR beta signatures. General observations from the study: Carriers of CMV and the relevant HLA type were discriminated by public TCR beta frequency. The response measured ex vivo was dominated by TCR beta clonotypes (HLA-C-restricted and CMV-specific).

The CDR3 loop spans 17 amino acids. Germline trimming cut 5 bases from V and 2 bases from J; bases unmatched to any gene: 11. Germline values: CDR1 LNHDA, CDR2 SQIVND (reference sequence). MiXCR was run by TCRdb on the reads, yielding one entry per CDR3 protein. The top ten hold 1.5% to 2% of the sample, which has approximately 250,000 distinct CDR3 sequences, approximately 13% seen once. Input material: PBMCs. The chain has TRBV19 and TRBJ2-2, with TRBD2 matching over 7 bases. The sequence was obtained from a human donor in good health (CMV status not recorded). Some clones in this sample may be carry-over from other donors' samples. CDR3 sequence (DNA): TGTGCCAGTAGTGCCCTCATGAGCGGGGCTAACACCGGGGAGCTGTTTTTT. This gives the protein CASSALMSGANTGELFF.